Shown below are 25 T cell receptor beta chains from a single sample sequenced in a study of shared clonotypes between healthy human individuals. Naive CD8 isolation took CD45RO-negative cells positively selected for CCR7 and excluded terminally differentiated effector memory CD45RA+ cells. Libraries were prepared by immunoSEQ multiplex PCR; TCRdb keeps only in-frame clonotypes and omits some of them. The table shows approximately 2,000,000 clones, with 93% occurring only once. The source material was naive CD8+ T cells from PBMCs. The receptors come from a man aged 18 to 30 in good health. Some clones in this sample may be carry-over from other donors' samples.

In this sample, this clone turned up once. This sample includes further DNA sequences coding for the same CDR3. This chain joins TRBV28 and TRBJ1-5; no clear D. Germline V gene lookup returns CDR1 MDHEN and CDR2 SYDVKM. This CDR3 is 14 amino acids long. Deletions cut 2 bases from V and 3 bases from J, with 8 bases between. The CDR3 DNA reads TGTGCCAGCAGTTTAGGGCAGATCAATCAGCCCCAGCATTTT. This gives the protein CASSLGQINQPQHF.

The rearrangement uses TRBV10-1 and TRBJ1-4; 7 bases align to TRBD1. The CDR3 is made up of 16 amino acids. Trimming cost V 4 bases and J 0 bases; bases outside gene matches: 5. Germline V lookup: CDR1 WNHNN, CDR2 SYGVQD (reference sequence). The CDR3 DNA sequence: TGCGCCAGCAGTGGGAAGGGACAGTCAACTAATGAAAAACTGTTTTTT. It yields the protein CASSGKGQSTNEKLFF.

This rearrangement joins TRBV27 to TRBJ2-7; D uncertain. V was clipped by 11 bases and J by 4 bases, with 18 bases between them. Germline CDR1 MNHEY, CDR2 SMNVEV (reference sequence). CDR3 size: 13 residues. The CDR3 region is CASAWAVRYEQYF. The CDR3 DNA sequence: TGTGCCTCAGCCTGGGCAGTTCGTTACGAGCAGTACTTC.

Only a few counts were recorded for this clone. This sample includes further DNA sequences coding for the same CDR3. The chain is built from TRBV5-1 and TRBJ1-1; no reliable D call. CDR1 is SGHRS, CDR2 YFSETQ, per germline. The CDR3 is 13 residues long. V lost 4 bases, J lost 1 base, and 8 bases lay in between. DNA for the CDR3: TGCGCCAGCAGCCTGGGCCCGAACACTGAAGCTTTCTTT. Its protein product is CASSLGPNTEAFF.

This chain links TRBV28 with TRBJ2-1, with D tentatively TRBD1 or TRBD2 (5 bases each). CDR1 and CDR2 from the germline V gene are MDHEN and SYDVKM. CDR3 size: 16 residues. V lost 1 base to trimming and J lost 8 bases, with 18 bases between them. DNA for the CDR3: TGTGCCAGCAGTTTATACGGGGCTTTCACTGGGGATGAGCAGTTCTTC. Encoded protein: CASSLYGAFTGDEQFF.

The rearrangement joins TRBV19 to TRBJ1-1, with a possible D match to TRBD1 (5 bases). The germline gives CDR1 LNHDA, CDR2 SQIVND (reference sequence). The ends were cut back, 8 bases at V and 6 bases at J, with 19 bases in the middle. The CDR3 length is 14 residues. CDR3 bases: TGTGCCAGTTTCAGGGTACAAGGTAATCCTGAAGCTTTCTTT. Its translation: CASFRVQGNPEAFF.

The CDR3 nucleotides read TGTGCCAGTAGTATGGCGGCAGGGGGCAATCAGCCCCAGCATTTT. Translated, it gives CASSMAAGGNQPQHF. The chain employs TRBV19 and TRBJ1-5, with D perhaps TRBD1 (6 bases). Per germline, CDR1 LNHDA and CDR2 SQIVND (reference sequence). Trimming took off 3 bases at V and 2 bases at J, with 11 bases between the two ends. There are 15 residues in the CDR3.

This clone was picked up a small number of times. The V call is TRBV29-1, the J call TRBJ1-4; possibly TRBD1 for D (6 bases). CDR1 and CDR2 from the germline V gene are SQVTM and ANQGSEA. The length of the CDR3 is 12 residues. Between the trimmed V and J ends, which lost 5 bases and 6 bases, there was a span of 10 bases. The CDR3 nucleotides are TGCAGCGTTTGGGGACAAGATGAAAAACTGTTTTTT. This encodes CSVWGQDEKLFF.

This chain links TRBV7-9 with TRBJ2-5; 11 nucleotides agree with TRBD2. CDR1 and CDR2 from the germline V gene are SEHNR and FQNEAQ (reference sequence). This CDR3 has 16 residues. V gave up 2 bases and J gave up 4 bases; unmatched junction bases: 6. CDR3 protein: CASSLRSSGRIETQYF. The CDR3 nucleotides are TGTGCCAGCAGCTTACGGTCTAGCGGGAGGATAGAGACCCAGTACTTC.

The gene calls are TRBV6-1 and TRBJ2-7; 8 positions agree with TRBD2. Trimming removed 5 bases from V and 3 bases from J; junction bases left unmatched: 3. CDR3 length equals 13 residues. The germline gives CDR1 MNHNS, CDR2 SASEGT. The DNA for the CDR3 is TGTGCCAGCAGTTCGAGCGGGAGCTACGAGCAGTACTTC. Translated, it gives CASSSSGSYEQYF.

The chain carries TRBV15 and TRBJ2-5, with a possible D match to TRBD2 (5 bases). This CDR3 region has 12 residues. V lost 7 bases, J lost 2 bases, and 8 bases lay in between. Germline V gives CDR1 LNHNV, CDR2 YYDKDF (reference sequence). The CDR3 coding sequence is TGTGCCACCATTGGGGAGCAAGAGACCCAGTACTTC. Protein product: CATIGEQETQYF.

V and J are TRBV9 and TRBJ1-5; D gene unclear. V shed 7 bases and J shed 0 bases, with 11 bases lying between them. From germline, CDR1 is SGDLS and CDR2 YYNGEE. The CDR3 is 14 residues long. The CDR3 protein is CASSSGDSNQPQHF. The CDR3, as DNA: TGTGCCAGCTCGAGTGGCGATAGCAATCAGCCCCAGCATTTT.

Concerning this clone: The same CDR3 can be traced to other DNA sequences in this sample. This chain connects TRBV27 to TRBJ2-1; 12 bases align to TRBD2. V trimming: 5 bases; J trimming: 0 bases; junction bases outside the gene matches: 2. Germline CDR1 and CDR2: MNHEY and SMNVEV (reference sequence). The CDR3 totals 16 residues. This CDR3 is CASSVTSGSSYNEQFF. The CDR3 bases are TGTGCCAGCAGTGTGACTAGCGGGAGCTCCTACAATGAGCAGTTCTTC.

The chain carries TRBV5-6 and TRBJ1-4; D ambiguous. V gave up 3 bases and J gave up 5 bases, with 8 bases separating them. Germline CDR1 reads SGHDT; CDR2 reads YYEEEE. The length of the CDR3 is 13 residues. The CDR3 DNA reads TGTGCCAGCAGCTGGGCCGGGAATGAAAAACTGTTTTTT. As protein: CASSWAGNEKLFF.

The chain employs TRBV5-1 and TRBJ2-7; 10 bases map to TRBD1. J gave up 1 base and V 0 bases, and 7 bases lay outside the gene matches. Germline V gives CDR1 SGHRS, CDR2 YFSETQ. There are 17 residues in the CDR3. CDR3 DNA sequence: TGCGCCAGCAGCTTGGGGGCGGGACAGGGGACTTCCTACGAGCAGTACTTC. Its translation is CASSLGAGQGTSYEQYF.

The rearrangement links TRBV7-6 to TRBJ2-1; 12 bases line up with TRBD2. J lost 4 bases, V lost 1 base, and 11 bases had no gene match. The CDR3 covers 19 residues. Germline CDR1 is SGHVS and CDR2 is FNYEAQ. The CDR3 here is CASSLEGTSGLGLYNEQFF. The CDR3 bases are TGTGCCAGCAGCTTAGAGGGGACTAGCGGGTTAGGGCTTTACAATGAGCAGTTCTTC.

The V gene is TRBV7-8, the J gene TRBJ2-1; D may match TRBD1 or TRBD2 (5 bases each). Looked up from germline, CDR1 is SGHVS and CDR2 is FQNEAQ. The ends were cut back, 5 bases at V and 14 bases at J, with 13 bases in the middle. There are 11 residues in the CDR3. The CDR3 DNA reads TGTGCCAGCAGCGGGGGACCCCACAAGTTCTTC. Amino acid sequence: CASSGGPHKFF.

As for this clone: The same CDR3 is also encoded by other DNA sequences in this sample. This chain joins TRBV28 and TRBJ2-6; no clear D gene. The CDR3 has 15 amino acids. CDR1 MDHEN and CDR2 SYDVKM come from the germline V gene. V dropped 2 bases and J dropped 0 bases, with 5 bases sitting between them. In nucleotides, the CDR3 is TGTGCCAGCAGTTTAACGCTCTCTGGGGCCAACGTCCTGACTTTC. Translating gives CASSLTLSGANVLTF.

The chain carries TRBV5-1 and TRBJ1-1; D is uncertain. The ends were cut back, 0 bases at V and 4 bases at J, with 13 bases in the middle. Per germline, CDR1 SGHRS and CDR2 YFSETQ. The CDR3 is 15 amino acids. CDR3 in amino acids: CASSLGPYQGTEAFF. In DNA form, the CDR3 reads TGCGCCAGCAGCTTGGGGCCATACCAAGGCACTGAAGCTTTCTTT.

The V gene is TRBV29-1, the J gene TRBJ2-7, with 10 nucleotides matching TRBD1. The germline gives CDR1 SQVTM, CDR2 ANQGSEA. V was pared by 6 bases and J by 3 bases, with 2 bases of the junction left unmatched. This CDR3 region has 12 residues. The CDR3 DNA sequence: TGCAGCGTGGGACAGGGGAACTACGAGCAGTACTTC. This sequence encodes CSVGQGNYEQYF.

This sequence joins TRBV7-6 and TRBJ2-1; D is unresolved. V lost 4 bases and J lost 9, with 7 bases in between. The CDR3 extends over 11 amino acids. Germline CDR1 SGHVS, CDR2 FNYEAQ. The CDR3 reads CASSSRVEQFF. DNA for the CDR3: TGTGCCAGCAGCTCACGTGTTGAGCAGTTCTTC.

The chain joins TRBV4-1 to TRBJ1-4; the D is unclear. Between the trimmed V and J ends, which lost 4 bases and 5 bases, there was a span of 11 bases. This CDR3 comprises 14 residues. Germline V lookup: CDR1 MGHRA, CDR2 YSYEKL. The CDR3 bases are TGCGCCAGCAGCCCTGGGCAGAGGAATGAAAAACTGTTTTTT. As protein: CASSPGQRNEKLFF.

The V gene is TRBV9, the J gene TRBJ2-5; D might be TRBD2 (5 bases). V was shortened by 3 bases and J by 5 bases, with 14 bases between the two germline ends. Germline V gives CDR1 SGDLS, CDR2 YYNGEE. The CDR3 loop spans 14 amino acids. CDR3: CASSAGGGVETQYF. The CDR3 DNA reads TGTGCCAGCAGCGCTGGCGGAGGAGTGGAGACCCAGTACTTC.

The chain couples TRBV5-1 to TRBJ2-2; the match to TRBD1 covers 9 bases. In germline, CDR1 is SGHRS, CDR2 YFSETQ. CDR3 length: 15 amino acids. With V trimmed by 4 bases and J by 5 bases, 6 bases remained unmatched. In DNA, the CDR3 is TGCGCCAGCAGCCCAGGGACAGGGCCAACCGGGGAGCTGTTTTTT. It codes for CASSPGTGPTGELFF.

The chain couples TRBV5-1 to TRBJ2-7; 10 nucleotides match TRBD1. V lost 4 bases to trimming and J lost 4 bases; unmatched junction nucleotides: 8. Germline V gives CDR1 SGHRS, CDR2 YFSETQ. The CDR3 totals 15 residues. The CDR3 sequence: CASSTNRDRGYEQYF. The CDR3 DNA sequence: TGCGCCAGCAGCACAAACCGGGACAGGGGATACGAGCAGTACTTC.